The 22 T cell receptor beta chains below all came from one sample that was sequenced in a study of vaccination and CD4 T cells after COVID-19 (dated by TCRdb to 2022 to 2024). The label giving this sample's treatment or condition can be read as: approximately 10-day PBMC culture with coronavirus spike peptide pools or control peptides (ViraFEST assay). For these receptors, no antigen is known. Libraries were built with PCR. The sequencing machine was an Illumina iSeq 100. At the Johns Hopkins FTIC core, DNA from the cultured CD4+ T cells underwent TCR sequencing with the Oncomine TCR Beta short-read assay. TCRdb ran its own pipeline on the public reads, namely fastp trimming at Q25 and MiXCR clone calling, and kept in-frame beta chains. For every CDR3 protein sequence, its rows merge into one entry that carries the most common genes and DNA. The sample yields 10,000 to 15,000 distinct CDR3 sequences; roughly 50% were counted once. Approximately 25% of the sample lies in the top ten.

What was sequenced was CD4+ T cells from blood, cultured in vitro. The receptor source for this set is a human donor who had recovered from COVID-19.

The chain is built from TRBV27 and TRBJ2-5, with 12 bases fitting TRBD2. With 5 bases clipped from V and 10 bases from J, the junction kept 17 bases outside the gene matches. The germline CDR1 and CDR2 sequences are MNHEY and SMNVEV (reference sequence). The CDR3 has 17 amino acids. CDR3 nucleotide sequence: TGTGCCAGCAGTCCCCCCCCGACTAGCGGGGGCCGCAAGGACCAGTACTTC. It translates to CASSPPPTSGGRKDQYF.

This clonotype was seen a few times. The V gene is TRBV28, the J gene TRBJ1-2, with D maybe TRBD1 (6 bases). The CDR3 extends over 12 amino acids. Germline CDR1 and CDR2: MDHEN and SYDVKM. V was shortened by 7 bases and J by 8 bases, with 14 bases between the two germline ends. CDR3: CASISGGGGYTF. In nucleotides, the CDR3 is TGTGCCAGCATCTCGGGGGGCGGAGGCTACACCTTC.

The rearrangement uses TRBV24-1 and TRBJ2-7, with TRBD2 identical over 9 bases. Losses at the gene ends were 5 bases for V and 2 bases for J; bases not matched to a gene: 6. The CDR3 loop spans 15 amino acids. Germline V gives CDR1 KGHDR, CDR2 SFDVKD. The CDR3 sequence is CATSGASGKTYEQYF. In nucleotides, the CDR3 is TGTGCCACCAGTGGTGCTAGCGGGAAGACCTACGAGCAGTACTTC.

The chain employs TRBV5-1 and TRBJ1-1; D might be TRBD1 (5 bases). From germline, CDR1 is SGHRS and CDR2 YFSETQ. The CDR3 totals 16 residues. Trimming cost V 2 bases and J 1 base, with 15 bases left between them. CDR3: CASSLTTGPKNTEAFF. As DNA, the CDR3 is TGCGCCAGCAGCTTAACCACGGGACCGAAGAACACTGAAGCTTTCTTT.

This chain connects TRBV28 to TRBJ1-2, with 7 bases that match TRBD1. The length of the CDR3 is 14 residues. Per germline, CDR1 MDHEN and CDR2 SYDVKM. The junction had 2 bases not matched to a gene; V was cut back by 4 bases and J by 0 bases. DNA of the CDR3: TGTGCCAGCAGTTCAGGGACAGCTAACTATGGCTACACCTTC. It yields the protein CASSSGTANYGYTF.

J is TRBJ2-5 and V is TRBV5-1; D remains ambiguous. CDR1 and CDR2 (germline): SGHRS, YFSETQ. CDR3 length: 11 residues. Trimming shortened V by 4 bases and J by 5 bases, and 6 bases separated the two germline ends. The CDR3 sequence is CASSQAETQYF. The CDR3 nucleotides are TGCGCCAGCAGCCAGGCGGAGACCCAGTACTTC.

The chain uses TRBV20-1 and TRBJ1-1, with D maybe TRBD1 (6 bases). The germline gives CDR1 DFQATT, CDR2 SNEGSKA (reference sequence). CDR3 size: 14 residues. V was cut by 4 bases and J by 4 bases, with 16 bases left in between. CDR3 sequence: CSAKKNRASTEAFF. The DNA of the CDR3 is TGCAGTGCTAAAAAGAACAGGGCAAGCACTGAAGCTTTCTTT.

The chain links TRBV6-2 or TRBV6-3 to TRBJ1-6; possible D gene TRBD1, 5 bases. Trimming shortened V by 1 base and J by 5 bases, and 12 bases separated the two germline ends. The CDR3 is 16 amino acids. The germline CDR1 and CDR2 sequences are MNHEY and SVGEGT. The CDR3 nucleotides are TGTGCCAGCAGTTACTGGGGGGACCCAAATAATTCACCCCTCCACTTT. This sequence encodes CASSYWGDPNNSPLHF.

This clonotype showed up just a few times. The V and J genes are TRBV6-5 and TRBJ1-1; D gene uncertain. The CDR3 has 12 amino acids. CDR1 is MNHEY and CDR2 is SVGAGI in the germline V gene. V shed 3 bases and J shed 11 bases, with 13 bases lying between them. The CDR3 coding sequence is TGTGCCAGCAGTTATAAAACAGTCGAGGCTTTCTTT. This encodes CASSYKTVEAFF.

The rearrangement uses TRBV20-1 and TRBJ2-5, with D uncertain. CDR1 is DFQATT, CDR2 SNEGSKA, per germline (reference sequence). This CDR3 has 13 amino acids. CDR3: CSRSGLNQETQYF. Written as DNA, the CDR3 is TGCAGCCGGTCTGGGCTAAACCAAGAGACCCAGTACTTC.

CDR3 residues: CASRPRTGGKQDIQYF. For the CDR3, the DNA is TGTGCCAGCAGACCGAGGACAGGAGGCAAACAAGACATTCAGTACTTC. The J gene is TRBJ2-4, the V gene TRBV7-2; 7 nucleotides line up with TRBD1. This CDR3 has 16 amino acids. In germline, CDR1 is SGHTA, CDR2 FQGNSA. V shed 6 bases, J shed 8 bases, and the junction held 16 bases outside the gene matches. Supplemented by reference TRBV7-2 and TRBJ2-4, the full variable domain reads GAGVSQSPSNKVTEKGKDVELRCDPISGHTALYWYRQSLGQGLEFLIYFQGNSAPDKSGLPSDRFSAERTGGSVSTLTIQRTQQEDSAVYLCASRPRTGGKQDIQYFGAGTRLSVL.

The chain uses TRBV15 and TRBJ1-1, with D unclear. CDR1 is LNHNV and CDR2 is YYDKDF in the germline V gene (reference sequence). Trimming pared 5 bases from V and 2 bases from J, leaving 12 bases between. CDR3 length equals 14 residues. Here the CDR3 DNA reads TGTGCCACCAGCCTAAGGGTGATTAACACTGAAGCTTTCTTT. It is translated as CATSLRVINTEAFF.

CDR3 DNA: TGTGCCAGCAGCTTAGCGCTGAGGATAGCGGGAGGAAGCGGTACGCAGTATTTT. Its translation is CASSLALRIAGGSGTQYF. V usage is TRBV7-2 and J usage is TRBJ2-3; 10 bases agree with TRBD2. CDR1 and CDR2 (germline): SGHTA, FQGNSA. The CDR3 is made up of 18 amino acids. The J segment lost 8 bases and the V segment lost 0 bases, leaving 14 bases of the junction unmatched.

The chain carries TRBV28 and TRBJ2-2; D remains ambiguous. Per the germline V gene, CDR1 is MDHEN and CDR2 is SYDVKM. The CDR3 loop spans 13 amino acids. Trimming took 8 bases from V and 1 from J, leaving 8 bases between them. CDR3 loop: CASSSGNTGELFF. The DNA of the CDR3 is TGTGCCAGCTCGTCGGGGAACACCGGGGAGCTGTTTTTT.

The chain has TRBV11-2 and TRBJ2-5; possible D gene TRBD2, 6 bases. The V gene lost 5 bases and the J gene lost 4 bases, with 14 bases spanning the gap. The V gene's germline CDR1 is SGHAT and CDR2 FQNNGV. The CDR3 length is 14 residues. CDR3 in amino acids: CASSGTSAGETQYF. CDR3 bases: TGTGCCAGCAGCGGTACGTCAGCGGGAGAGACCCAGTACTTC.

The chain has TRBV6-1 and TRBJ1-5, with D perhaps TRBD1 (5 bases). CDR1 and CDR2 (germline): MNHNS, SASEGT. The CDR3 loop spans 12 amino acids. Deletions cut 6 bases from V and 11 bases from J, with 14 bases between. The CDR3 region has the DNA TGTGCCAGCAGCGAAATAGGGGAGGCCCAGCATTTT. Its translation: CASSEIGEAQHF.

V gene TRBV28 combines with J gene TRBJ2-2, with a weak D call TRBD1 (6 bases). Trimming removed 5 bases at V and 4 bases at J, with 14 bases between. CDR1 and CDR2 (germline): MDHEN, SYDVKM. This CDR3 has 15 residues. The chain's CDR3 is CASSPSVGGTGELFF. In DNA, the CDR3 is TGTGCCAGCAGTCCAAGCGTAGGGGGCACCGGGGAGCTGTTTTTT. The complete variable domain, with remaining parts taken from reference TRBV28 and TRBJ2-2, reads DVKVTQSSRYLVKRTGEKVFLECVQDMDHENMFWYRQDPGLGLRLIYFSYDVKMKEKGDIPEGYSVSREKKERFSLILESASTNQTSMYLCASSPSVGGTGELFFGEGSRLTVL.

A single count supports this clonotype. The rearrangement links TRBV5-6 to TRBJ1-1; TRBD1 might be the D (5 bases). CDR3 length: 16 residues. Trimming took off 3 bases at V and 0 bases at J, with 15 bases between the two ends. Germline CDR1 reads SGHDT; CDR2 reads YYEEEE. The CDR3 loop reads CASSWGDGSLNTEAFF. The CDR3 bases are TGTGCCAGCAGCTGGGGCGACGGATCCTTGAACACTGAAGCTTTCTTT.

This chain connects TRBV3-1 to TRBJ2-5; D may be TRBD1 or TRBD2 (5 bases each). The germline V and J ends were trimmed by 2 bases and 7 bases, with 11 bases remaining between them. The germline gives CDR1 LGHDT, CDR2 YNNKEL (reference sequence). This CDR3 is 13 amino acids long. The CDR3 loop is CASSQQGGGTQYF. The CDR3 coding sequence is TGTGCCAGCAGCCAACAAGGTGGGGGGACCCAGTACTTC.

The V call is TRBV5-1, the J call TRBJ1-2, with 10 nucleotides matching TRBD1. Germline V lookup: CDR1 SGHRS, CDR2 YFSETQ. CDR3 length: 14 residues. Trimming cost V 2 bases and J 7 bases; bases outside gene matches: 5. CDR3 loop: CASSFDRGLRGYTF. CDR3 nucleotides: TGCGCCAGCAGCTTCGACAGGGGGCTACGTGGCTACACCTTC.

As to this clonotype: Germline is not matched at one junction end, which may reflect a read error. The CDR3 DNA is TGCGCCAGCAGTCACTCGACAGGGGACTTC. Residues: CASSHSTGDF. The chain couples TRBV23-1 to TRBJ2-4; 8 nucleotides line up with TRBD1. TRBV23-1 is flagged as an ORF with uncertain function. This CDR3 is built from 10 residues.

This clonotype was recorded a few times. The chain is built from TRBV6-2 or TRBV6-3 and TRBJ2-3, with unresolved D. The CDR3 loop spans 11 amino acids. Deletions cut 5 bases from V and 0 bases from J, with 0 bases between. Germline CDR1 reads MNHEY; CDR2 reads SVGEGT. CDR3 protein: CASSSTDTQYF. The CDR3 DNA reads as TGTGCCAGCAGTAGCACAGATACGCAGTATTTT.